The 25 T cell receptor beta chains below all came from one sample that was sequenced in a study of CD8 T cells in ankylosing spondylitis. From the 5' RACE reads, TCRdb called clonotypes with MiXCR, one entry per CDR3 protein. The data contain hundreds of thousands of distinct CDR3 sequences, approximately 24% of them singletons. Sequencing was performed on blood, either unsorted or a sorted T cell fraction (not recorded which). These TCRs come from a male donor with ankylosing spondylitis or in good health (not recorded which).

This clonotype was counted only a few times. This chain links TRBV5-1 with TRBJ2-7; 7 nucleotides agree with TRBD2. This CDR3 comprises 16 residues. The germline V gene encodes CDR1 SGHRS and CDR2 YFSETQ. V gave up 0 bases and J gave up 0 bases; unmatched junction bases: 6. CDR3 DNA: TGCGCCAGCAGCTTGGCCTCAGGGACTAACTCCTACGAGCAGTACTTC. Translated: CASSLASGTNSYEQYF.

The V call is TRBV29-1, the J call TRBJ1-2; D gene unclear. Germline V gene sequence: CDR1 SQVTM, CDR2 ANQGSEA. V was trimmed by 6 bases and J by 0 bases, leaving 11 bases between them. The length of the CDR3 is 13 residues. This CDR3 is CSVQPTANYGYTF. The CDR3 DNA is TGCAGCGTACAGCCAACCGCTAACTATGGCTACACCTTC.

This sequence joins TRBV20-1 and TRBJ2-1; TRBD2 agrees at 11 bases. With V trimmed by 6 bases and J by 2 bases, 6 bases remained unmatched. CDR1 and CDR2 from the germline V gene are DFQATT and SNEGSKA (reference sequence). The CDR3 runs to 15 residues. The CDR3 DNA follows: TGCAGTGCCGTAGCGGGAGGGACCCCCTACAATGAGCAGTTCTTC. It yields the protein CSAVAGGTPYNEQFF.

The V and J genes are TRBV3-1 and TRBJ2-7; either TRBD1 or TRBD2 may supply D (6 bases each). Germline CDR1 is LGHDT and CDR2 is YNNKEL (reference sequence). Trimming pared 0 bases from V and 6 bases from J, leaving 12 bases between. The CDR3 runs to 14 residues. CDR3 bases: TGTGCCAGCAGCCAAGACAGCAGGGGACTCGAGCAGTACTTC. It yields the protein CASSQDSRGLEQYF.

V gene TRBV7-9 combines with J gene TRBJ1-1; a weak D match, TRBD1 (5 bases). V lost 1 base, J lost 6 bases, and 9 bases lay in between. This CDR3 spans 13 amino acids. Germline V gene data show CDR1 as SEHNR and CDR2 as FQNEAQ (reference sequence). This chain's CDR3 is CASSLDRTSEAFF. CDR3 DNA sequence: TGTGCCAGCAGCTTAGACAGGACGTCTGAAGCTTTCTTT.

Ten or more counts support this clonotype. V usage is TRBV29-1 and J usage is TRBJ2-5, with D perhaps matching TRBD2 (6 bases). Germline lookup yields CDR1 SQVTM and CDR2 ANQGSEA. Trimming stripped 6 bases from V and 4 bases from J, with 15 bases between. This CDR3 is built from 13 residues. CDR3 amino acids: CSVAGLAPETQYF. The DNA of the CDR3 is TGCAGCGTAGCGGGCCTAGCCCCAGAGACCCAGTACTTC.

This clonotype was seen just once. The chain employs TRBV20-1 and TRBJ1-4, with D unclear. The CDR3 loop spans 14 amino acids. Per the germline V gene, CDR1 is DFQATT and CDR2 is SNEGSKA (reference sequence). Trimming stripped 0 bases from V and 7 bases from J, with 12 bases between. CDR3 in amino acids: CSAREGPTGEKLFF. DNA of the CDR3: TGCAGTGCTAGAGAAGGTCCGACGGGTGAAAAACTGTTTTTT.

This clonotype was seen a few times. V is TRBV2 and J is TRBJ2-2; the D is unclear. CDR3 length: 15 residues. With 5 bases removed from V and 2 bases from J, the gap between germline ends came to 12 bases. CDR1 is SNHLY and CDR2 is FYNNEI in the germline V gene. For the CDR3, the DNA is TGTGCCAGCAGTCAGGAGACGGTAAACACCGGGGAGCTGTTTTTT. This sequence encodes CASSQETVNTGELFF.

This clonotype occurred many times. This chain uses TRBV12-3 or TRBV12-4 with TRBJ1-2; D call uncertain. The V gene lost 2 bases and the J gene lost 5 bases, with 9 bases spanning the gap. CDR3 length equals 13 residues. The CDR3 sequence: CASSLSPEYGYTF. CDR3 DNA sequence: TGTGCCAGCAGTTTATCGCCAGAATATGGCTACACCTTC.

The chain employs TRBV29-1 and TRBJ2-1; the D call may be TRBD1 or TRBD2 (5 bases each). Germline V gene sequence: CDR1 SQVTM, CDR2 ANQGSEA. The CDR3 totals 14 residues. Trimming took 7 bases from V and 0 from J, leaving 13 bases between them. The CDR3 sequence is CSAGGTGSYNEQFF. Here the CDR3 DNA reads TGCAGCGCCGGTGGGACGGGCTCCTACAATGAGCAGTTCTTC.

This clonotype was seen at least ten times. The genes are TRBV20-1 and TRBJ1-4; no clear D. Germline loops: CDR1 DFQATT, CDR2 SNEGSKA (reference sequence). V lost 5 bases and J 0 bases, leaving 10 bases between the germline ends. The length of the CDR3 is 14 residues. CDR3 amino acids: CSALPTSTNEKLFF. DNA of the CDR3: TGCAGTGCTCTACCTACCTCAACTAATGAAAAACTGTTTTTT.

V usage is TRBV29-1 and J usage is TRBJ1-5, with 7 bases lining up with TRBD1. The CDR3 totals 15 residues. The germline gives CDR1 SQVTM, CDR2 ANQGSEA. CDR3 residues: CSRWILRDSNQPQHF. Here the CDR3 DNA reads TGCAGTCGTTGGATTTTAAGGGACAGTAATCAGCCCCAGCATTTT.

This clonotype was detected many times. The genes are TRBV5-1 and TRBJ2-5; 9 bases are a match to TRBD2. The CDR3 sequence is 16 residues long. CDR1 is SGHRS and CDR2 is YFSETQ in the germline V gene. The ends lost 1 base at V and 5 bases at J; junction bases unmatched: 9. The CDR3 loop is CASSLRTSGPWETQYF. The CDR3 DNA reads TGCGCCAGCAGCTTGAGAACTAGCGGGCCGTGGGAGACCCAGTACTTC.

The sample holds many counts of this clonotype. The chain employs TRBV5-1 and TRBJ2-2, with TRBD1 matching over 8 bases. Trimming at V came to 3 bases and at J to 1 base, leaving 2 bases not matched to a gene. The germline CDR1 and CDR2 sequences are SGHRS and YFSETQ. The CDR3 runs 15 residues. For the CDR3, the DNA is TGCGCCAGCAGCTCCGGGACAGGGAACACCGGGGAGCTGTTTTTT. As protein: CASSSGTGNTGELFF.

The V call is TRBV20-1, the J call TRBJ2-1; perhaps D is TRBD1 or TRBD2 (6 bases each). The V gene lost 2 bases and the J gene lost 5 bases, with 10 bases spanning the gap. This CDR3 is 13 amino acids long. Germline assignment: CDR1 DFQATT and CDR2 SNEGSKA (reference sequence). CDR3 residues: CSARRGTNNEQFF. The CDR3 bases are TGCAGTGCTAGACGGGGGACAAACAATGAGCAGTTCTTC.

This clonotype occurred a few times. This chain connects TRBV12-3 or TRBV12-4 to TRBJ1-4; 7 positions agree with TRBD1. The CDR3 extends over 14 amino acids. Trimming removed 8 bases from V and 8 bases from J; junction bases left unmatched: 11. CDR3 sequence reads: CASSTTGIWEKLFF. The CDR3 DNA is TGTGCCAGCTCAACGACAGGGATTTGGGAAAAACTGTTTTTT.

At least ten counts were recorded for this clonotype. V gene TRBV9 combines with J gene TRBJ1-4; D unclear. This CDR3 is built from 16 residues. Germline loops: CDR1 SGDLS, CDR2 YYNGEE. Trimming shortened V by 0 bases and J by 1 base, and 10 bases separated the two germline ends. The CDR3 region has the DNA TGTGCCAGCAGCGTAGGGAGGGCAGTAACTAATGAAAAACTGTTTTTT. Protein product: CASSVGRAVTNEKLFF.

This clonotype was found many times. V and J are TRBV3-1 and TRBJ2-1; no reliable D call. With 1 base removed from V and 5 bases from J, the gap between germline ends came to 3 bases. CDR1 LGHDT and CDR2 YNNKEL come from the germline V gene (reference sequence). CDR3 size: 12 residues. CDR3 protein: CASSQVNNEQFF. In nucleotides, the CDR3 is TGTGCCAGCAGCCAAGTAAACAATGAGCAGTTCTTC.

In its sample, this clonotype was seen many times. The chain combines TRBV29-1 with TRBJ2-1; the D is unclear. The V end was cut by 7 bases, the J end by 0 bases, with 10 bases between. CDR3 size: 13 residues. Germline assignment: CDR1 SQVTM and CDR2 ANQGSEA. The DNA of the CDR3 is TGCAGCGCTACGTGGAGCTCCTACAATGAGCAGTTCTTC. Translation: CSATWSSYNEQFF.

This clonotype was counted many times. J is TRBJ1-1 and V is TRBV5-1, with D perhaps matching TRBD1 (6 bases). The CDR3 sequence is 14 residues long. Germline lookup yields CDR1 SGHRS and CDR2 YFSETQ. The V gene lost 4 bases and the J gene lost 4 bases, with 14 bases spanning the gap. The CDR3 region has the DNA TGCGCCAGCAGCCGAACAGGGACTGGCACTGAAGCTTTCTTT. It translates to CASSRTGTGTEAFF.

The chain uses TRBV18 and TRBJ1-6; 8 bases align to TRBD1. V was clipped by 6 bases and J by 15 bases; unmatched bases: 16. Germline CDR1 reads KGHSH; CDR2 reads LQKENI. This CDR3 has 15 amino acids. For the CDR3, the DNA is TGTGCCAGCTCTCTAGCGACAGGGGATCTCCTCCTCCTCCACTTT. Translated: CASSLATGDLLLLHF.

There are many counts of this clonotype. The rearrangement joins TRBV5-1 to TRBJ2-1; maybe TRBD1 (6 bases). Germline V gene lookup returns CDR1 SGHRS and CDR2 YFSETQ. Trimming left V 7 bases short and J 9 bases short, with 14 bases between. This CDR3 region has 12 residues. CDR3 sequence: CASGRGGIEQFF. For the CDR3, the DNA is TGCGCCAGCGGGAGAGGGGGTATTGAGCAGTTCTTC. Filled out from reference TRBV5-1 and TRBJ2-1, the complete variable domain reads KAGVTQTPRYLIKTRGQQVTLSCSPISGHRSVSWYQQTPGQGLQFLFEYFSETQRNKGNFPGRFSGRQFSNSRSEMNVSTLELGDSALYLCASGRGGIEQFFGPGTRLTVL.

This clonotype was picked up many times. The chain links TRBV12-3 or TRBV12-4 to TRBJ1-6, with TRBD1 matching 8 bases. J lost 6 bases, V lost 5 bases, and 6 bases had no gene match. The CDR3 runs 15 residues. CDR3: CASSQDRAFNSPLHF. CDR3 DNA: TGTGCCAGCAGTCAGGACAGGGCTTTTAATTCACCCCTCCACTTT.

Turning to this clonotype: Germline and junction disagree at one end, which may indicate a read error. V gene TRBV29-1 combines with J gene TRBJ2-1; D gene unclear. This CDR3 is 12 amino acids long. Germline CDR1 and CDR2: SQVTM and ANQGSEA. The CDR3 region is CSVTANRGERFF. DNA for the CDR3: TGCAGCGTTACGGCCAACCGTGGCGAGCGGTTCTTC.

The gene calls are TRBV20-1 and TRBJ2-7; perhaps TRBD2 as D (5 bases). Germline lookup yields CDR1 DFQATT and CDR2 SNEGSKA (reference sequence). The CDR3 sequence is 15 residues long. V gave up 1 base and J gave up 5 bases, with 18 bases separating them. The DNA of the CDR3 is TGCAGTGCTAGAGCCCCTCCCGGGAACCTCCACGAGCAGTACTTC. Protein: CSARAPPGNLHEQYF.